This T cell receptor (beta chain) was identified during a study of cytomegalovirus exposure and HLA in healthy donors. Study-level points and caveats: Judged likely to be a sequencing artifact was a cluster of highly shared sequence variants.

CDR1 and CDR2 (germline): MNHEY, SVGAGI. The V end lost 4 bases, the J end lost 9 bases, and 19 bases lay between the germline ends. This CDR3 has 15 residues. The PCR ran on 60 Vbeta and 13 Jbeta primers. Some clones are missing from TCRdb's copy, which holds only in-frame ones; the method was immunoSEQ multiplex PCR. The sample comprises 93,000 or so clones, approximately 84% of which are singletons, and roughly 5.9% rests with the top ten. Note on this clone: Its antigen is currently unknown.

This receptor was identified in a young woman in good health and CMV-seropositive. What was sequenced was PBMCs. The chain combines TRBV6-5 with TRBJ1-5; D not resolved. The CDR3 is CASSSLSRGEAPQHF. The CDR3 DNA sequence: TGTGCCAGCAGTTCTTTATCGAGAGGTGAGGCGCCCCAGCATTTT.